One sample yielded the 19 T cell receptor beta chains listed below, sequenced in a study of graft-versus-host responses after intestinal transplantation. Generated by immunoSEQ multiplex PCR, the TCRdb table keeps only in-frame clones and is missing some. The sample has tens of thousands of clones; about 89% are singletons. Their antigen targets remain unknown. Material: unstimulated CD4+ T cells sorted from spleen or lymph node cells, obtained before intestinal transplant. The receptors here all came from a human donor who received an intestinal transplant.

The chain employs TRBV2 and TRBJ2-7; a weak D match, TRBD1 (5 bases). The CDR3 spans 18 residues. CDR1 and CDR2 (germline): SNHLY, FYNNEI. The V and J ends lost 3 bases and 0 bases respectively, with 21 bases between them. CDR3 nucleotide sequence: TGTGCCAGCAGTGAGCTCCCAGTAGGGGTTTTAAGCTCCTACGAGCAGTACTTC. This codes for CASSELPVGVLSSYEQYF.

The chain couples TRBV19 to TRBJ1-5; D remains unclear. The germline V gene has CDR1 LNHDA and CDR2 SQIVND (reference sequence). There are 16 residues in the CDR3. Trimming shortened V by 6 bases and J by 2 bases, and 17 bases separated the two germline ends. CDR3 protein: CASRPSRGLGNQPQHF. CDR3 nucleotides: TGTGCCAGTAGACCCTCCCGAGGGTTGGGCAATCAGCCCCAGCATTTT.

V usage is TRBV5-1 and J usage is TRBJ2-1, with D possibly TRBD1 on 6 matching bases. V lost 7 bases and J 9 bases, leaving 23 bases between the germline ends. This CDR3 region has 15 residues. Germline CDR1 and CDR2: SGHRS and YFSETQ. The CDR3: CASAPQGTKGGEQFF. The CDR3 DNA sequence: TGCGCCAGCGCCCCTCAGGGGACCAAAGGCGGTGAGCAGTTCTTC. The whole variable domain, filled in from reference TRBV5-1 and TRBJ2-1, reads KAGVTQTPRYLIKTRGQQVTLSCSPISGHRSVSWYQQTPGQGLQFLFEYFSETQRNKGNFPGRFSGRQFSNSRSEMNVSTLELGDSALYLCASAPQGTKGGEQFFGPGTRLTVL.

The chain recombines TRBV13 with TRBJ1-1, with a tentative D call TRBD1 (5 bases). Deletions cut 1 base from V and 3 bases from J, with 9 bases between. Germline CDR1 PRHDT, CDR2 FYEKMQ (reference sequence). The length of the CDR3 is 14 residues. CDR3 residues: CASSLDQGYTEAFF. The CDR3 DNA sequence: TGTGCCAGCAGCTTAGATCAGGGCTACACTGAAGCTTTCTTT.

This clone was detected only once. This rearrangement joins TRBV5-1 to TRBJ2-5, with D perhaps matching TRBD2 (6 bases). The CDR3 is made up of 14 amino acids. Per the germline V gene, CDR1 is SGHRS and CDR2 is YFSETQ. Trimming took off 5 bases at V and 8 bases at J, with 19 bases between the two ends. This CDR3 reads CASSFVGGRDTQYF. The CDR3 DNA is TGCGCCAGCAGTTTCGTCGGGGGTCGGGATACCCAGTACTTC.

V usage is TRBV6-1 and J usage is TRBJ1-2; D is possibly TRBD1 (6 bases). Per the germline V gene, CDR1 is MNHNS and CDR2 is SASEGT. CDR3 length: 15 amino acids. With 3 bases removed from V and 6 bases from J, the gap between germline ends came to 17 bases. For the CDR3, the DNA is TGTGCCAGCAGTGAGGTCCTTATGGGGGCGGATGGCTACACCTTC. Protein sequence: CASSEVLMGADGYTF.

The chain uses TRBV6-1 and TRBJ2-5; 15 bases match TRBD2. J gave up 9 bases and V 8 bases, and 7 bases lay outside the gene matches. From germline, CDR1 is MNHNS and CDR2 SASEGT. This CDR3 comprises 14 residues. CDR3 nucleotide sequence: TGTGCCAGCGGGACTAGCGGGAGGACCGGCCCCCAGTACTTC. Translated: CASGTSGRTGPQYF.

The V call is TRBV28, the J call TRBJ2-5; D is unresolved. Germline-derived CDR1 and CDR2 are MDHEN and SYDVKM. Trimming pared 2 bases from V and 5 bases from J, leaving 12 bases between. This CDR3 has 14 amino acids. CDR3 region: CASSLRHMVETQYF. CDR3 in DNA: TGTGCCAGCAGTTTAAGACATATGGTGGAGACCCAGTACTTC.

The V gene is TRBV5-6, the J gene TRBJ2-3; 8 nucleotides align to TRBD2. The CDR3 totals 17 residues. V gave up 3 bases and J gave up 2 bases; unmatched junction bases: 11. Germline V gene data show CDR1 as SGHDT and CDR2 as YYEEEE. CDR3 coding DNA: TGTGCCAGCAGCTCTCCAGCGGGGGCGGTAAACACAGATACGCAGTATTTT. Translated, it gives CASSSPAGAVNTDTQYF.

This chain connects TRBV5-1 to TRBJ2-7; the match to TRBD1 covers 8 bases. V was clipped by 3 bases and J by 3 bases; unmatched bases: 5. This CDR3 is 14 amino acids long. Germline V lookup: CDR1 SGHRS, CDR2 YFSETQ. The CDR3 loop reads CASSSWTGSYEQYF. CDR3 bases: TGCGCCAGCAGCTCTTGGACAGGGAGCTACGAGCAGTACTTC.

The chain joins TRBV25-1 to TRBJ2-3, with TRBD1 matching 7 bases. The CDR3 is 15 amino acids. CDR1 is MGHDK and CDR2 is SYGVNS in the germline V gene. The ends lost 2 bases at V and 2 bases at J; junction bases unmatched: 4. The CDR3 sequence: CASSEGDRDTDTQYF. DNA of the CDR3: TGTGCCAGCAGTGAAGGGGACAGAGACACAGATACGCAGTATTTT.

The gene calls are TRBV5-1 and TRBJ2-7; TRBD2 matches 9 bases. Per germline, CDR1 SGHRS and CDR2 YFSETQ. The trim removed 5 bases at V and 2 bases at J, leaving 8 bases unmatched. This CDR3 spans 15 amino acids. CDR3 coding DNA: TGCGCCAGCAGGCCAGGACTAGCGATAACCTACGAGCAGTACTTC. This gives the protein CASRPGLAITYEQYF. Full variable domain (missing parts from reference TRBV5-1 and TRBJ2-7): KAGVTQTPRYLIKTRGQQVTLSCSPISGHRSVSWYQQTPGQGLQFLFEYFSETQRNKGNFPGRFSGRQFSNSRSEMNVSTLELGDSALYLCASRPGLAITYEQYFGPGTRLTVT.

This clone is a singleton in its sample. The chain couples TRBV4-1 to TRBJ1-2; D unclear. The germline V and J ends were trimmed by 1 base and 10 bases, with 13 bases remaining between them. The CDR3 is made up of 13 amino acids. The V gene's germline CDR1 is MGHRA and CDR2 YSYEKL. DNA of the CDR3: TGCGCCAGCAGCCAAGTCCCCCCGGGTTTCTACACCTTC. It translates to CASSQVPPGFYTF.

This clone was observed once. Since no conserved phenylalanine or tryptophan closes the CDR3, a read error is the likely cause. The DNA is omitted, as the CDR3 cannot be located on it reliably, and the CDR3 follows TCRdb's listing. This chain uses TRBV18 with TRBJ1-4; TRBD1 is the table's D call, not checked against the DNA. The germline CDR1 and CDR2 sequences are KGHSH and LQKENI. The CDR3 sequence runs 11 residues, both termini included. CDR3 sequence reads: CASSSGQGEWL.

The V gene is TRBV5-1, the J gene TRBJ2-5, with D uncertain. V was pared by 0 bases and J by 0 bases, with 6 bases between. Germline lookup yields CDR1 SGHRS and CDR2 YFSETQ. The CDR3 is made up of 14 amino acids. CDR3 DNA sequence: TGCGCCAGCAGCTTGGTGGCCCACCAAGAGACCCAGTACTTC. Protein: CASSLVAHQETQYF.

This clone was seen a single time. The rearrangement uses TRBV18 and TRBJ1-2, with 9 bases matching TRBD1. V was pared by 6 bases and J by 6 bases, with 8 bases of the junction left unmatched. The CDR3 has 14 residues. Per the germline V gene, CDR1 is KGHSH and CDR2 is LQKENI. This CDR3 reads CASSPRDRAHGYTF. In nucleotides, the CDR3 is TGTGCCAGCTCGCCCCGGGACAGGGCACATGGCTACACCTTC.

The CDR3 reads CASSAGRGKNTEAFF. Written as DNA, the CDR3 is TGCGCCAGCAGTGCGGGAAGAGGCAAAAACACTGAAGCTTTCTTT. This chain connects TRBV10-1 to TRBJ1-1; no definite D call. V dropped 4 bases and J dropped 2 bases, with 14 bases sitting between them. CDR1 and CDR2 (germline): WNHNN, SYGVQD (reference sequence). The CDR3 loop spans 15 amino acids.

The rearrangement links TRBV5-1 to TRBJ2-7; D unresolved. Deletions cut 0 bases from V and 0 bases from J, with 7 bases between. CDR3 length: 14 residues. Germline loops: CDR1 SGHRS, CDR2 YFSETQ. CDR3 sequence (DNA): TGCGCCAGCAGCTTGGAAGACTCCTCCTACGAGCAGTACTTC. Translated: CASSLEDSSYEQYF.

The chain combines TRBV9 with TRBJ2-1; maybe TRBD2 (6 bases). CDR3 size: 13 residues. Germline V gene data show CDR1 as SGDLS and CDR2 as YYNGEE. Trimming left V 4 bases short and J 10 bases short, with 15 bases between. The CDR3 protein is CASSNSGWGEQFF. CDR3 coding DNA: TGTGCCAGCAGCAATAGCGGCTGGGGAGAGCAGTTCTTC.